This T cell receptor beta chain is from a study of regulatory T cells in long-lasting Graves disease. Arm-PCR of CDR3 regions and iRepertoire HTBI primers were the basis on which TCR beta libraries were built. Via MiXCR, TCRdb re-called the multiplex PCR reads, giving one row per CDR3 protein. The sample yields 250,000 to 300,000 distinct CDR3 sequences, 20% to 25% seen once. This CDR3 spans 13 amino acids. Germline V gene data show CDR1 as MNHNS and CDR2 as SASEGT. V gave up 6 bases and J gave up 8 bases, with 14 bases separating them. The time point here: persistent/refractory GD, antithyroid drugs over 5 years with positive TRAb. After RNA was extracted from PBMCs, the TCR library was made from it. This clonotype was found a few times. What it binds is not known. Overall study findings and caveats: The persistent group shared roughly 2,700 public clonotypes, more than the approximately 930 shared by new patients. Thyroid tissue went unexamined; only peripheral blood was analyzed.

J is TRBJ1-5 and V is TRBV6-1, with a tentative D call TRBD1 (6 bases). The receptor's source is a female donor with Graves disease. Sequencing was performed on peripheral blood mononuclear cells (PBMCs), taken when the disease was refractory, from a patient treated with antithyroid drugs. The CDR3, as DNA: TGTGCCAGCAGCCAGGGGTTGAGGAAGCCCCAGCATTTT. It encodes CASSQGLRKPQHF.